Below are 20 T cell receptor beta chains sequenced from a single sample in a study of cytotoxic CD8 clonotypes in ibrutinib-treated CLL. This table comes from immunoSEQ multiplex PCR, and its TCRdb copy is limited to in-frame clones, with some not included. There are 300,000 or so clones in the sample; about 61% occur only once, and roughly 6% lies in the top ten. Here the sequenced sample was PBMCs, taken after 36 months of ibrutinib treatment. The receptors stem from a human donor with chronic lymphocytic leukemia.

CDR3 DNA: TGCGCCAGCAGCGGGGCGGGGGACGCCACTGAAGCTTTCTTT. It translates to CASSGAGDATEAFF. The chain uses TRBV5-1 and TRBJ1-1, with a tentative D call TRBD1 (5 bases). Germline V gene sequence: CDR1 SGHRS, CDR2 YFSETQ. V gave up 4 bases and J gave up 4 bases, with 14 bases separating them. The CDR3 covers 14 residues.

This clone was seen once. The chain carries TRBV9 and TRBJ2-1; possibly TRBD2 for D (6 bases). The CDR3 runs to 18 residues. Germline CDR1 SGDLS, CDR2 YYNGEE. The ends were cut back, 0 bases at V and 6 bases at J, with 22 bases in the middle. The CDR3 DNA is TGTGCCAGCAGCGTAGAAGGGGCTTTCGGGGGAGCCGGCAATGAGCAGTTCTTC. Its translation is CASSVEGAFGGAGNEQFF.

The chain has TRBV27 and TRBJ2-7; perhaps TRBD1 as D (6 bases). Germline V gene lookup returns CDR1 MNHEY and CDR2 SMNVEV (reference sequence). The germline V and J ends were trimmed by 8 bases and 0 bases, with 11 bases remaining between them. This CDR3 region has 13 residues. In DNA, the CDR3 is TGTGCCAGCTCTACAGGGTTCTCCTACGAGCAGTACTTC. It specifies CASSTGFSYEQYF.

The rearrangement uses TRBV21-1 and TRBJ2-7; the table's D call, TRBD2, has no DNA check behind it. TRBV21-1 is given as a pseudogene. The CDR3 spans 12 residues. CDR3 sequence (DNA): TGTGCCAGCAGCCCCCCGTCGTCCGAGCAGTACTTC. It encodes CASSPPSSEQYF.

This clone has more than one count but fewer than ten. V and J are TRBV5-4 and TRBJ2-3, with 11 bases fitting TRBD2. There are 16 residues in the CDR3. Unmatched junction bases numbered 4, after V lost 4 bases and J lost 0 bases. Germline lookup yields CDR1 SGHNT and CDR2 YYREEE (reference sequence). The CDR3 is CASSPGTSGSTDTQYF. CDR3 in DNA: TGTGCCAGCAGCCCCGGGACTAGCGGTAGCACAGATACGCAGTATTTT.

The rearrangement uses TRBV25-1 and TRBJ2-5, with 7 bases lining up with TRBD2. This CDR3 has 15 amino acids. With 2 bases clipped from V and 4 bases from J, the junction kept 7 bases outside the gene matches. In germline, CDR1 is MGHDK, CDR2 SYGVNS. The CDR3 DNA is TGTGCCAGCAGTGAACCGGGAGGAATAGGAGAGACCCAGTACTTC. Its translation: CASSEPGGIGETQYF.

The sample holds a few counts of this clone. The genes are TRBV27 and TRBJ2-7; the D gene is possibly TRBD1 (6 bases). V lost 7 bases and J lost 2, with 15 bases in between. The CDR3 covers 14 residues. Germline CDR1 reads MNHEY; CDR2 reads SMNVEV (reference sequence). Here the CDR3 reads CASIMQDSTYEQYF. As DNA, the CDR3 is TGTGCCAGCATTATGCAGGACAGTACCTACGAGCAGTACTTC.

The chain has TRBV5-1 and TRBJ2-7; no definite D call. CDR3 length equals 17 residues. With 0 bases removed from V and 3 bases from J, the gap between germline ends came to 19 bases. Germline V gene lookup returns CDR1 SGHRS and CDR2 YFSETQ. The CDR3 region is CASSLVPTSGVGYEQYF. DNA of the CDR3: TGCGCCAGCAGCTTGGTACCTACCTCTGGGGTGGGCTACGAGCAGTACTTC.

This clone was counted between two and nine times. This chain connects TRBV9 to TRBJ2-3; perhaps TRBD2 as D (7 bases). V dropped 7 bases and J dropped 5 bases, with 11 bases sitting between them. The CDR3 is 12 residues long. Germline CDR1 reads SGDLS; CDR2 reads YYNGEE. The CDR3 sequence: CASGGALDTQYF. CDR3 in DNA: TGTGCCAGCGGGGGGGCATTAGATACGCAGTATTTT.

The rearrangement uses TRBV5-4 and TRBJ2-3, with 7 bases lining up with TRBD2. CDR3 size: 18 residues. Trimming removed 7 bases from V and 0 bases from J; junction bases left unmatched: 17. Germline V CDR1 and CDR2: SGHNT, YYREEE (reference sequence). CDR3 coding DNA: TGTGCCAGCCGCCCCACCCCCCACCTAGCGGCAAGCACAGATACGCAGTATTTT. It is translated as CASRPTPHLAASTDTQYF.

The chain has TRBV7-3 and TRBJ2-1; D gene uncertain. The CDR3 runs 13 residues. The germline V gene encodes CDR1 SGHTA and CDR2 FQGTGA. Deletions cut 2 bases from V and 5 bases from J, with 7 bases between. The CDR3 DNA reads TGTGCCAGCAGCTTAGCGGCAAACAATGAGCAGTTCTTC. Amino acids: CASSLAANNEQFF.

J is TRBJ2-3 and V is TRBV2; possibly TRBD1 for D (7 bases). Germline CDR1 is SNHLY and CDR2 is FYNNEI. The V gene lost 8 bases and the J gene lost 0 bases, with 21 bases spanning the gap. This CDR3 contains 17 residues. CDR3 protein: CASSLAGGGWSTDTQYF. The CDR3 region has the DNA TGTGCCAGCTCCCTGGCTGGAGGGGGCTGGAGCACAGATACGCAGTATTTT.

CDR3 DNA sequence: TGTGCCACCAGCCGCGATATGCAGAAGAAAAAACTGTTTTTT. Its translation: CATSRDMQKKKLFF. V is TRBV15 and J is TRBJ1-4; D is undetermined. V lost 5 bases to trimming and J lost 9 bases, with 16 bases between them. From germline, CDR1 is LNHNV and CDR2 YYDKDF (reference sequence). The CDR3 has 14 residues.

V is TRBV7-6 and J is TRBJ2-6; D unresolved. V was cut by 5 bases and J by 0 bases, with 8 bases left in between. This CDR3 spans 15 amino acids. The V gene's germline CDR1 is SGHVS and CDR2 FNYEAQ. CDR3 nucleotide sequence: TGTGCCAGCAGCCCACAGTACTCTGGGGCCAACGTCCTGACTTTC. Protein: CASSPQYSGANVLTF.

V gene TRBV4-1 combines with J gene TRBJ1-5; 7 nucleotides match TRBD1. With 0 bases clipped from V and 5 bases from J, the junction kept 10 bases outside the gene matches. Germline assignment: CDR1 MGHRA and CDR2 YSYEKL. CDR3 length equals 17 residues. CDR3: CASSQEVLKGQHQPQHF. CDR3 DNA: TGCGCCAGCAGCCAAGAGGTGTTGAAGGGACAGCATCAGCCCCAGCATTTT.

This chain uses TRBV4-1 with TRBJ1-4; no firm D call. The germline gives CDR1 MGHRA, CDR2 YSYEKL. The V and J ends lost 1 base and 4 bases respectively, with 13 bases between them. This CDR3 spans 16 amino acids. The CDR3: CASSQGLQYLNEKLFF. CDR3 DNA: TGCGCCAGCAGCCAAGGCCTACAGTACCTTAATGAAAAACTGTTTTTT.

The CDR3 coding sequence is TGTGCCAGCAAGCGGACAGGGGAGGTTTCACCCCTCCACTTT. Its translation: CASKRTGEVSPLHF. The rearrangement links TRBV2 to TRBJ1-6; 9 bases are a match to TRBD1. The CDR3 is 14 residues long. Germline trimming cut 7 bases from V and 9 bases from J; bases unmatched to any gene: 7. CDR1 SNHLY and CDR2 FYNNEI come from the germline V gene.

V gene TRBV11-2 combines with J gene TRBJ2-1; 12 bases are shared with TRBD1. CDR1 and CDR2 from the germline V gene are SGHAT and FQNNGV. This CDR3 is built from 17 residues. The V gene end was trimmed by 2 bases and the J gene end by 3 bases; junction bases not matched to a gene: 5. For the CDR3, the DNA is TGTGCCAGCAGCTTAAGGGGGGACAGGGGGCACTACAATGAGCAGTTCTTC. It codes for CASSLRGDRGHYNEQFF.

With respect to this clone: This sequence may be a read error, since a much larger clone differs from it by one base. CDR3 in DNA: TGTGCCAGCAGCTTGTACAATGAGCAGTTCTTC. Translation gives CASSLYNEQFF. The J gene is TRBJ2-1, the V gene TRBV5-4; D call uncertain. The V gene lost 1 base and the J gene lost 4 bases, with 0 bases spanning the gap. CDR1 and CDR2 (germline): SGHNT, YYREEE (reference sequence). This CDR3 is 11 amino acids long.

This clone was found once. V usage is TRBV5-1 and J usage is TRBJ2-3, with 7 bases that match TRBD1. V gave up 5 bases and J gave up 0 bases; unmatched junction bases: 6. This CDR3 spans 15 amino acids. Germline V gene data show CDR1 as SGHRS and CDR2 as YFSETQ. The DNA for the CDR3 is TGCGCCAGCAGTCACAGGGGCCGGAGCACAGATACGCAGTATTTT. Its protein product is CASSHRGRSTDTQYF. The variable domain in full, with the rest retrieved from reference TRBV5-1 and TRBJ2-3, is KAGVTQTPRYLIKTRGQQVTLSCSPISGHRSVSWYQQTPGQGLQFLFEYFSETQRNKGNFPGRFSGRQFSNSRSEMNVSTLELGDSALYLCASSHRGRSTDTQYFGPGTRLTVL.